These 4 T cell receptor beta chains were all obtained from the same sample, sequenced in a study of blood T cell repertoires in COVID-19. TCRdb keeps only in-frame clones here, not all; method: immunoSEQ multiplex PCR. The table has approximately 60,000 clones, approximately 80% seen once. Sequenced material: peripheral blood. These receptors all stem from a man between 60 and 70 years old with acute or convalescent COVID-19.

This chain links TRBV6-6 with TRBJ2-2, with 8 bases that match TRBD2. CDR3 length equals 15 residues. The J segment lost 4 bases and the V segment lost 8 bases, leaving 9 bases of the junction unmatched. The germline V gene has CDR1 MNHNY and CDR2 SVGAGI (reference sequence). The CDR3 sequence is CASDQSGRGTGELFF. Here the CDR3 DNA reads TGTGCCAGCGACCAAAGCGGGAGAGGCACCGGGGAGCTGTTTTTT.

J is TRBJ2-3 and V is TRBV5-1, with TRBD2 identical over 14 bases. Germline-derived CDR1 and CDR2 are SGHRS and YFSETQ. The CDR3 totals 19 residues. The V and J ends lost 4 bases and 6 bases, in that order; junction bases with no gene match: 16. The CDR3 DNA sequence: TGCGCCAGCAGCCCGGCCCGTCCCGGGACTAGCGGGAGCCGGGATACGCAGTATTTT. Protein sequence: CASSPARPGTSGSRDTQYF.

The chain uses TRBV7-9 and TRBJ2-2, with TRBD1 matching over 8 bases. Germline V gives CDR1 SEHNR, CDR2 FQNEAQ (reference sequence). The trim removed 8 bases at V and 5 bases at J, leaving 13 bases unmatched. This CDR3 spans 16 amino acids. The CDR3 is CASAWTGRGQTGELFF. The CDR3 region has the DNA TGTGCCAGCGCTTGGACAGGGCGAGGTCAGACCGGGGAGCTGTTTTTT.

This sequence joins TRBV5-6 and TRBJ2-2; D gene uncertain. Trimming stripped 0 bases from V and 3 bases from J, with 12 bases between. This CDR3 comprises 16 residues. The germline CDR1 and CDR2 sequences are SGHDT and YYEEEE. The CDR3 sequence: CASSLGLMMDTGELFF. CDR3 DNA: TGTGCCAGCAGCTTGGGGCTGATGATGGACACCGGGGAGCTGTTTTTT.